The clone carrying this TCR beta chain was detected only a few times. Antigen unknown. The sample comes from a study of early T cells in non-severe SARS-CoV-2 infection. As for the study in general: The chains were unpaired, and the sequenced material was bulk RNA from unsorted whole blood. General study findings and limits: VDJdb-based annotation leaned toward anti-spike CD8 responses and missed private and CD4 specificities.

This CDR3 has 18 amino acids. Unique molecular identifier tags were affixed to discrete cDNA molecules. TCRdb reprocessed the 5' RACE reads via MiXCR and lists one record per CDR3 protein. The sample records about 23,000 distinct CDR3 sequences, 4.5% being singletons. The rearrangement uses TRBV21-1 and TRBJ1-1; the table's D call TRBD1 went unverified against the DNA. TRBV21-1 is a documented pseudogene. Sequenced material: whole blood. The clonotype originates from an adult who was a healthcare worker with PCR-confirmed SARS-CoV-2 infection or an uninfected control (not recorded which). The CDR3 DNA sequence: TGTGCCAGCAGGAGGGTTTTGGGCAGGGGGCAGGAAAGGTCTGAAGCTTTCTTT. It specifies CASRRVLGRGQERSEAFF.